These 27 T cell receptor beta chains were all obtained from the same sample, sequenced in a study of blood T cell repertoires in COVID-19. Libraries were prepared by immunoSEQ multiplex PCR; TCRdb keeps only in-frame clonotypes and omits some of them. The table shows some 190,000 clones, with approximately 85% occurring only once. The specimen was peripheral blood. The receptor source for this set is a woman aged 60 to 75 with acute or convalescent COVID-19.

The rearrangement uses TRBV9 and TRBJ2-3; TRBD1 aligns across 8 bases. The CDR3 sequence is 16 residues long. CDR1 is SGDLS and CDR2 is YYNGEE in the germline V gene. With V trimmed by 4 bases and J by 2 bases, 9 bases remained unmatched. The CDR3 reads CASSLGQARSTDTQYF. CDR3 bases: TGTGCCAGCAGCTTGGGACAGGCTCGTTCCACAGATACGCAGTATTTT.

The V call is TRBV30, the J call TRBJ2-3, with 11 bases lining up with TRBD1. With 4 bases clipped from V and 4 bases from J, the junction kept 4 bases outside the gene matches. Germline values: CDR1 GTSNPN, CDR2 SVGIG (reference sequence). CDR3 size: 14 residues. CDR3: CAWTGTGGADTQYF. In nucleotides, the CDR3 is TGTGCCTGGACCGGGACAGGGGGTGCAGATACGCAGTATTTT.

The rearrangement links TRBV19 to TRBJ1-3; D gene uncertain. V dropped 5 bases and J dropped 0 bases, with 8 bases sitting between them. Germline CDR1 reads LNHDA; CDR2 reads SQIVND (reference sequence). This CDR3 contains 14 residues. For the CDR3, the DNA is TGTGCCAGTAGTTTTGGCGGCTCTGGAAACACCATATATTTT. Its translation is CASSFGGSGNTIYF.

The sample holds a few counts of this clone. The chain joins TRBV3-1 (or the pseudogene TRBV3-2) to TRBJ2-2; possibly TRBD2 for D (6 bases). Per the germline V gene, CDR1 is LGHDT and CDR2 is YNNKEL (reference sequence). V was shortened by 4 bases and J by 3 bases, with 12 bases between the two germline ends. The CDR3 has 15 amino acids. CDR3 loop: CASSPQSGYTGELFF. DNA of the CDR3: TGTGCCAGCAGCCCCCAAAGCGGGTACACCGGGGAGCTGTTTTTT.

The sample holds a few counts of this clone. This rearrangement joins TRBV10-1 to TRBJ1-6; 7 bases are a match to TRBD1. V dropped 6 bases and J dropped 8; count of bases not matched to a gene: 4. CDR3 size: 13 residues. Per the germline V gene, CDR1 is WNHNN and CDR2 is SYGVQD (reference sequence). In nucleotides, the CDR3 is TGCGCCAGCAGCGGACAGGCCGATTCACCCCTCCACTTT. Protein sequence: CASSGQADSPLHF.

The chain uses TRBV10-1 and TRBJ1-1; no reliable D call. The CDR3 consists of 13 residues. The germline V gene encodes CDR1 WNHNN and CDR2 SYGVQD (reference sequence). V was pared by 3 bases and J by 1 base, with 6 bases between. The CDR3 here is CASSELPNTEAFF. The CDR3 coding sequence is TGCGCCAGCAGTGAACTCCCGAACACTGAAGCTTTCTTT.

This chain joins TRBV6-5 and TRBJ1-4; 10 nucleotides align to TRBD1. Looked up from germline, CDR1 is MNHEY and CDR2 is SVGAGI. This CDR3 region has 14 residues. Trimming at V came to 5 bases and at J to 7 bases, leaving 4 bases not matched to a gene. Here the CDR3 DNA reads TGTGCCAGCAGTAGGACAGGGGGGGTTGAAAAACTGTTTTTT. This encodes CASSRTGGVEKLFF.

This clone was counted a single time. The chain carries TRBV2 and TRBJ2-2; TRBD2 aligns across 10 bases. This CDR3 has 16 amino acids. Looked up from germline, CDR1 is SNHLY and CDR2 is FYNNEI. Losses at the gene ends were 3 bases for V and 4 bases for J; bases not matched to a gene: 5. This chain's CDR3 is CASSDSGTSATGELFF. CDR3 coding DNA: TGTGCCAGCAGTGACTCTGGGACTAGCGCCACCGGGGAGCTGTTTTTT.

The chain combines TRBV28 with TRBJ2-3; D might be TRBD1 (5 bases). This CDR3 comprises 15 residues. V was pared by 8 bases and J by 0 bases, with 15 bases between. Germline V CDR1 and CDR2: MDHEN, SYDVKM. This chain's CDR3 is CASRSPQGSTDTQYF. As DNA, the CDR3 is TGTGCCAGCCGTAGCCCTCAGGGAAGCACAGATACGCAGTATTTT.

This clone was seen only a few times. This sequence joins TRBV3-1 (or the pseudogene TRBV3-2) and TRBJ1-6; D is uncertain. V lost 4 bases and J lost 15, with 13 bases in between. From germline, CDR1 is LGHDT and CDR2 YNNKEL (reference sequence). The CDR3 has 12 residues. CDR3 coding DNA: TGTGCCAGCAGCCCCGGCGGAGGGTACCTCCACTTT. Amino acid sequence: CASSPGGGYLHF.

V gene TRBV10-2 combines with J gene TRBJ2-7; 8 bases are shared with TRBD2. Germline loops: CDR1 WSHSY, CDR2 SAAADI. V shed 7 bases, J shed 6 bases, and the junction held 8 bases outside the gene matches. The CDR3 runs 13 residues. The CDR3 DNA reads TGCGCCAGCACCCCTCGGGAGGGGCGCGAGCAGTACGTC. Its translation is CASTPREGREQYV.

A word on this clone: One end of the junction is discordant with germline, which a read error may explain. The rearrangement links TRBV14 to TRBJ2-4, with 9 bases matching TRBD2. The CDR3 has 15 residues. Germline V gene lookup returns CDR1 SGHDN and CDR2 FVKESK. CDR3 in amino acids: CASSPPGLARNIQYF. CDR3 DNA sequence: TGTGCCAGCAGCCCTCCGGGACTAGCCAGAAACATTCAGTACTTC.

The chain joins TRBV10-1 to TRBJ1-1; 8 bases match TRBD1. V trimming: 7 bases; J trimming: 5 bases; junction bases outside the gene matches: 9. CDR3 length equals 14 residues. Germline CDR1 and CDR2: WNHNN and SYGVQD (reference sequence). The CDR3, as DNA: TGCGCCAGCAAGGCTCGGCAGGGGGCGACTGAAGCTTTCTTT. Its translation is CASKARQGATEAFF.

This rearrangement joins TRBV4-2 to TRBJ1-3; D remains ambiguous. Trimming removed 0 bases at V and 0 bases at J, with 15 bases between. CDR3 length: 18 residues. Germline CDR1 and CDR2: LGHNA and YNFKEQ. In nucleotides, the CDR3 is TGTGCCAGCAGCCAAGATGGGCTGAACCCCCTCTCTGGAAACACCATATATTTT. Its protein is CASSQDGLNPLSGNTIYF.

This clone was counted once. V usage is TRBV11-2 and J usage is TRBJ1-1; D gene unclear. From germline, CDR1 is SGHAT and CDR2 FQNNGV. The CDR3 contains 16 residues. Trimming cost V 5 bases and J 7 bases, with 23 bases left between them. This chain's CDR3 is CASSPRGGVKGDEAFF. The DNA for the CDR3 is TGTGCCAGCAGCCCCCGAGGCGGCGTGAAAGGCGATGAAGCTTTCTTT.

CDR3 coding DNA: TGTGCCAGTAGTAGGGCCCTCGGGACAGGGACCTACAATGAGCAGTTCTTC. Its protein is CASSRALGTGTYNEQFF. This rearrangement joins TRBV19 to TRBJ2-1; 9 nucleotides agree with TRBD1. The CDR3 length is 17 residues. V lost 4 bases to trimming and J lost 2 bases; unmatched junction nucleotides: 9. CDR1 is LNHDA and CDR2 is SQIVND in the germline V gene (reference sequence).

The CDR3 DNA is TGCGCCAGCAGCTTGGCGGCGGGAGGGCAGCCCCAGCATTTT. This translates into CASSLAAGGQPQHF. This chain connects TRBV5-1 to TRBJ1-5; D is unclear. V shed 0 bases and J shed 7 bases, with 11 bases lying between them. CDR3 size: 14 residues. In germline, CDR1 is SGHRS, CDR2 YFSETQ.

The CDR3 loop reads CASSDRGRNSPLHF. The CDR3 coding sequence is TGTGCCAGCAGCGACAGGGGACGGAATTCACCCCTCCACTTT. The J gene is TRBJ1-6, the V gene TRBV6-5; the match to TRBD1 covers 8 bases. The CDR3 covers 14 residues. Losses at the gene ends were 6 bases for V and 7 bases for J; bases not matched to a gene: 5. The germline V gene encodes CDR1 MNHEY and CDR2 SVGAGI.

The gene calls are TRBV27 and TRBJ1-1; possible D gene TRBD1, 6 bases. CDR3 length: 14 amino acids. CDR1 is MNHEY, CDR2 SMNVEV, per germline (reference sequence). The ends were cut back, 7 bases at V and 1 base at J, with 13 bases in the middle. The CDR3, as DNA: TGTGCCAGCACAGGGGTCGGTGGGAACACTGAAGCTTTCTTT. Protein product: CASTGVGGNTEAFF.

The CDR3 DNA sequence: TGTGCCAGCAGCTTGGGGGCAGGGGGCCAGAACACTGAAGCTTTCTTT. This encodes CASSLGAGGQNTEAFF. V and J are TRBV5-6 and TRBJ1-1, with 8 bases identical to TRBD1. Per the germline V gene, CDR1 is SGHDT and CDR2 is YYEEEE. J lost 1 base, V lost 0 bases, and 5 bases had no gene match. The CDR3 is made up of 16 amino acids.

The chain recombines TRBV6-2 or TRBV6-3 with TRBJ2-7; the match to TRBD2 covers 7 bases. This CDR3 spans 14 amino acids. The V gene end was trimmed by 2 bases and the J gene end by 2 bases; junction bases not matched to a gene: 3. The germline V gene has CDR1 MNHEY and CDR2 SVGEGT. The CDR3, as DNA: TGTGCCAGCAGTTACGGGGGACTAACCTACGAGCAGTACTTC. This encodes CASSYGGLTYEQYF.

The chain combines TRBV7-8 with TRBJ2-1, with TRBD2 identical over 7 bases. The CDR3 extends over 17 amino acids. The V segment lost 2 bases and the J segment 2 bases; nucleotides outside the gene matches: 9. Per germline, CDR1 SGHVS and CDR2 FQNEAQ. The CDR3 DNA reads TGTGCCAGCAGCTTACCCGTCCGACTAGCCCCCTACAATGAGCAGTTCTTC. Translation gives CASSLPVRLAPYNEQFF. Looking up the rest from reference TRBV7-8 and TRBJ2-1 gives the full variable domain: GAGVSQSPRYKVAKRGQDVALRCDPISGHVSLFWYQQALGQGPEFLTYFQNEAQLDKSGLPSDRFFAERPEGSVSTLKIQRTQQEDSAVYLCASSLPVRLAPYNEQFFGPGTRLTVL.

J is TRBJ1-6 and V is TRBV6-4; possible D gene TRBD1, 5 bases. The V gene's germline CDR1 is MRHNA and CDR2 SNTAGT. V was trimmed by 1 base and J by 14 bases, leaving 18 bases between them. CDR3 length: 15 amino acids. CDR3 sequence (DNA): TGTGCCAGCAGTGACTGGGGGGACCCCTTTTCGTCCCTCCACTTT. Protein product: CASSDWGDPFSSLHF.

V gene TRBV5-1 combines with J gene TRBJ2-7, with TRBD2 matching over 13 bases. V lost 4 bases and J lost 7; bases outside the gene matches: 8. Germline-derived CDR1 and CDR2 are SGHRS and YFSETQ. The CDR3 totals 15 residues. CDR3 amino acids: CASSAGLAGEYEQYF. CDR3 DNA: TGCGCCAGCAGCGCTGGACTAGCGGGAGAGTATGAGCAGTACTTC.

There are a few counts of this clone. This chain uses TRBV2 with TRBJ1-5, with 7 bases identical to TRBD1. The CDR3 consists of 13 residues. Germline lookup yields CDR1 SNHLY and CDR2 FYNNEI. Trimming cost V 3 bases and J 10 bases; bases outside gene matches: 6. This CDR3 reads CASSERGLGPQHF. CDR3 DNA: TGTGCCAGCAGTGAGAGGGGGCTAGGACCCCAGCATTTT.

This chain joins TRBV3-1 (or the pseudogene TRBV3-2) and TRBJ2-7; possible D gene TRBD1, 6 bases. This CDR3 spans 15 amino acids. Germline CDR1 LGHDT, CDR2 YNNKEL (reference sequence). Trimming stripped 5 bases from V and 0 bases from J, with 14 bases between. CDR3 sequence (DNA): TGTGCCAGCAGCAAGGGTACAGGGAGCTCCTACGAGCAGTACTTC. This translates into CASSKGTGSSYEQYF.

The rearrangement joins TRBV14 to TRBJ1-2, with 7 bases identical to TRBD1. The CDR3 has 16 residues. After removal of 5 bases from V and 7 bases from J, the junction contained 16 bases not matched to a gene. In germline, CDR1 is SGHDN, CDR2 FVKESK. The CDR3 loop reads CASSWDSGGLDAGYTF. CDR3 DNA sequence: TGTGCCAGCAGCTGGGACAGTGGAGGCCTGGATGCTGGCTACACCTTC.